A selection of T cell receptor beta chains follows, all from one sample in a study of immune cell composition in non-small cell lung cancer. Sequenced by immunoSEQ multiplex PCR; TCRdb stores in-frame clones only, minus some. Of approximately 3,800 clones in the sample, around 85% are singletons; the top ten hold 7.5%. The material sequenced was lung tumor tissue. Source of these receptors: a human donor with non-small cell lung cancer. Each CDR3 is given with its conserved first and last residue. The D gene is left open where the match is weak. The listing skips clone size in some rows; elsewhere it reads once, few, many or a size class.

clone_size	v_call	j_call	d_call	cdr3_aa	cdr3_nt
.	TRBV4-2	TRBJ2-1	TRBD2	CASSQDLARTSPYNEQFF	TGTGCCAGCAGCCAAGATTTGGCAAGGACTAGTCCCTACAATGAGCAGTTCTTC
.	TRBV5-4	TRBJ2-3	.	CASSLGDWSTDTQYF	TGTGCCAGCAGCTTGGGGGACTGGTCCACAGATACGCAGTATTTT
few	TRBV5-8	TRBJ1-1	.	CASSEGTGENTEAFF	TGTGCCAGCAGCGAAGGGACGGGGGAAAACACTGAAGCTTTCTTT
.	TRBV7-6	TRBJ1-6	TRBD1	CASSTGTANSPLHF	TGTGCCAGCAGCACCGGGACAGCGAATTCACCCCTCCACTTT
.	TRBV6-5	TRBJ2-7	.	CASTAGASEQYF	TGTGCCAGCACCGCAGGGGCTAGCGAGCAGTACTTC
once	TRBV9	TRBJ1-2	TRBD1	CASSRTGGGGYGYTF	TGTGCCAGCAGCCGAACAGGGGGCGGAGGCTATGGCTACACCTTC
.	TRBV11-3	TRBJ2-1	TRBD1	CASSLLGTGQNEQFF	TGTGCCAGCAGCTTACTGGGGACAGGGCAAAATGAGCAGTTCTTC
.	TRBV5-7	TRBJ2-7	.	CASSSGTCYEQYF	TGTGCCAGCAGCTCGGGGACATGCTACGAGCAGTACTTC
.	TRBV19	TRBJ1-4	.	CASRFGRKLFF	TGTGCCAGTCGGTTTGGTCGAAAACTGTTTTTT
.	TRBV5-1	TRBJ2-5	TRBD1	CASSTGTGQETQYF	TGCGCCAGCAGCACAGGGACAGGCCAAGAGACCCAGTACTTC
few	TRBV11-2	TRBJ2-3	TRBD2	CASSLVVAGAITDTQYF	TGTGCCAGCAGCTTAGTCGTAGCGGGGGCCATCACAGATACGCAGTATTTT
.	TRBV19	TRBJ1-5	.	CASSIGKGGGFQPQHF	TGTGCCAGTAGTATAGGGAAGGGTGGAGGTTTTCAGCCCCAGCATTTT
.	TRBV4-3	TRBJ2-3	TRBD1	CASSQGGQSLSTDTQYF	TGCGCCAGCAGCCAAGGGGGACAGAGCCTTAGCACAGATACGCAGTATTTT
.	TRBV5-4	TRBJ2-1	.	CASSLHYYNEQFF	TGTGCCAGCAGCCTGCACTACTACAATGAGCAGTTCTTC
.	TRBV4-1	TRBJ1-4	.	CASSPLSGEKLFF	TGCGCCAGCAGCCCTCTCTCTGGCGAAAAACTGTTTTTT
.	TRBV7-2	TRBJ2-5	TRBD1	CASSSTTGLETQYF	TGTGCCAGCAGCTCCACGACAGGGTTGGAGACCCAGTACTTC
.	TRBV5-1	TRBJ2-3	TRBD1	CASSWGQVDTDTQYF	TGCGCCAGCAGCTGGGGACAGGTTGACACAGATACGCAGTATTTT
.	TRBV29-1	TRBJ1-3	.	CSVERDTGNTIYF	TGCAGCGTGGAGCGGGATACGGGAAACACCATATATTTT
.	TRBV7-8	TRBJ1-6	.	CASSLAAVEGRSPLHF	TGTGCCAGCAGCTTGGCCGCGGTAGAGGGGAGGTCACCCCTCCACTTT
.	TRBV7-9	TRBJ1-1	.	CASSFGGSVNTEAFF	TGTGCCAGCAGCTTTGGAGGTTCGGTCAACACTGAAGCTTTCTTT
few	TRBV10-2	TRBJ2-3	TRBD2	CASSESVAGGLTDTQYF	TGCGCCAGCAGTGAGTCAGTAGCGGGGGGATTAACAGATACGCAGTATTTT
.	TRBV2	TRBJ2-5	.	CASSGQTKETQYF	TGTGCCAGCAGTGGACAGACGAAAGAGACCCAGTACTTC
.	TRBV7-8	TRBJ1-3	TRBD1	CASSPMTQGYGNTIYF	TGTGCCAGCAGCCCCATGACACAGGGGTACGGAAACACCATATATTTT
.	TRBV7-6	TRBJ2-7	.	CASSGETGNEQYF	TGTGCCAGCAGCGGAGAAACAGGGAACGAGCAGTACTTC
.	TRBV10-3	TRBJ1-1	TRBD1	CAISESRQGADTEAFF	TGTGCCATCAGTGAGTCGAGACAGGGGGCGGACACTGAAGCTTTCTTT
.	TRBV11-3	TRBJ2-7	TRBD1	CASSLYNTIAGTGGKYEQYF	TGTGCCAGCAGCTTGTACAATACCATAGCCGGGACAGGGGGCAAATACGAGCAGTACTTC
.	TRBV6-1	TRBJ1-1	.	CASRTANTEAFF	TGTGCCAGTAGGACAGCAAACACTGAAGCTTTCTTT
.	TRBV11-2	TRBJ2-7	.	CASSLEFWQGPYEQYF	TGTGCCAGCAGCTTAGAATTTTGGCAGGGGCCCTACGAGCAGTACTTC
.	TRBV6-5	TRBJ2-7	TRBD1	CASSYSGATGSYEQYF	TGTGCCAGCAGTTACTCGGGGGCGACAGGGTCTTACGAGCAGTACTTC
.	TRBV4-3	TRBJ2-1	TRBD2	CASSQLTGGNNEQFF	TGCGCCAGCAGCCAACTCACGGGGGGAAACAATGAGCAGTTCTTC
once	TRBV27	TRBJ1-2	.	CASVGGASGYTF	TGTGCCAGCGTTGGGGGGGCTAGTGGCTACACCTTC
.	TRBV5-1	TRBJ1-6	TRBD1	CASSTQGETLHF	TGCGCCAGCAGCACCCAGGGGGAGACCCTCCACTTT
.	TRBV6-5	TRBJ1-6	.	CASRGQTYNSPLHF	TGTGCCAGCAGAGGACAGACCTATAATTCACCCCTCCACTTT
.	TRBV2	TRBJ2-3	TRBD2	CASSWTSGGTPASTDTQYF	TGTGCCAGCAGTTGGACTAGCGGGGGGACACCCGCTAGCACAGATACGCAGTATTTT
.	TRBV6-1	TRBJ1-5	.	CASSVGERGNQPQHF	TGTGCCAGCAGTGTAGGGGAAAGAGGAAATCAGCCCCAGCATTTT
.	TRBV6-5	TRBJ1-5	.	CASGPHSNQPQHF	TGTGCCAGCGGGCCTCATAGCAATCAGCCCCAGCATTTT
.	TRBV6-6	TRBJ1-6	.	CASSVGDNSPLHF	TGTGCCAGCTCCGTTGGAGATAATTCACCCCTCCACTTT
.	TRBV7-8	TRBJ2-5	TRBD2	CASSFRTSGETQYF	TGTGCCAGCAGCTTCCGGACTAGCGGGGAGACCCAGTACTTC
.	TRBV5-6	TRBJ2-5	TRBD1	CASSLTGQGVSETQYF	TGTGCCAGCAGCTTGACGGGACAGGGGGTTTCAGAGACCCAGTACTTC
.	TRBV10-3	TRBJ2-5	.	CAISEGQGKETQYF	TGTGCCATCAGTGAGGGGCAGGGGAAAGAGACCCAGTACTTC